Listed below are T cell receptor beta chains from one sample, sequenced in a study of metastatic and nonmetastatic thyroid tumors. TCRdb re-called the PCR reads with MiXCR. The sample lists some 25,000 clones, approximately 22% occurring once. The specimen was blood. These receptors all stem from a male donor with papillary thyroid cancer or a benign thyroid nodule (not recorded which). Some clones in this sample may be carry-over from other donors' samples. Both conserved end residues are part of each CDR3. The D gene is left open where the match is weak. Size is stated for part of the rows, as once, few or many counts, or as a class when the clone is expanded.

D gene: TRBD2
V gene: TRBV29-1
clone size: many
J gene: TRBJ2-1
CDR3 DNA: TGCAGCGTTGAGGGGACTAGCTCCAGCAATGAGCAGTTCTTC
CDR3 protein: CSVEGTSSSNEQFF

D gene: .
V gene: TRBV4-3
clone size: many
J gene: TRBJ1-2
CDR3 DNA: TGCGCCAGCAGCCAGGAAAACGTATTTAGCCATGGCTACGCCTTC
CDR3 protein: CASSQENVFSHGYAF

D gene: .
V gene: TRBV7-9
clone size: many
J gene: TRBJ1-2
CDR3 DNA: TGTGCCAGCAGCCGCAACGATATTAGGCAGGATGGCTACACCTTC
CDR3 protein: CASSRNDIRQDGYTF

D gene: .
V gene: TRBV2
clone size: .
J gene: TRBJ1-1
CDR3 DNA: TGTGCCAGCAAGGTATACCTAGGGACTGAAGCTTTCTTT
CDR3 protein: CASKVYLGTEAFF

D gene: .
V gene: TRBV5-1
clone size: many
J gene: TRBJ1-5
CDR3 DNA: TGCGCCAGCAGCTCCGACCCTTATCAGCCCCAGCATTTT
CDR3 protein: CASSSDPYQPQHF

D gene: TRBD1
V gene: TRBV11-3
clone size: many
J gene: TRBJ1-2
CDR3 DNA: TGTGCCAGCAGCTGGACAGGGGGAAACTATGGCTACACCTTC
CDR3 protein: CASSWTGGNYGYTF

D gene: TRBD1
V gene: TRBV28
clone size: many
J gene: TRBJ1-5
CDR3 DNA: TGTGCCAGCAGTTTTCAGGGGGAAGGGAATCAGCCCCAGCATTTT
CDR3 protein: CASSFQGEGNQPQHF

D gene: TRBD1
V gene: TRBV6-1
clone size: many
J gene: TRBJ2-3
CDR3 DNA: TGTGCCAGCAGTGTCATATGGACAGGGGGCGCGGCAGATACGCAGTATTTT
CDR3 protein: CASSVIWTGGAADTQYF

D gene: .
V gene: TRBV20-1
clone size: once
J gene: TRBJ1-5
CDR3 DNA: TGCTGTGCTAGATTCAGTCGACATCAGCCCCAGCATTTT
CDR3 protein: CCARFSRHQPQHF

D gene: TRBD1
V gene: TRBV10-3
clone size: many
J gene: TRBJ2-3
CDR3 DNA: TGTGCCATCAGCGCCGGACAGGGAAGCACAGATACGCAGTATTTT
CDR3 protein: CAISAGQGSTDTQYF